This entry lists 18 T cell receptor beta chains sequenced from one sample in a study of CD8+ T cells in alopecia areata. Treatment reported: oral pan-JAK inhibitor, 5-10 mg twice daily. The sequencing template was cDNA reverse transcribed from extracted RNA. Here immunoSEQ multiplex PCR was the method, and the copy in TCRdb shows in-frame clones only, minus some. The sample includes tens of thousands of clones, roughly 30% seen only once; the top ten take more than 13%. Here the sequenced sample was CD8+ T cells sorted from blood, taken at week 4, from a patient treated with tofacitinib. The receptors were sampled from a human donor with alopecia areata.

The chain recombines TRBV7-9 with TRBJ2-7; D uncertain. The CDR3 spans 15 residues. Germline lookup yields CDR1 SEHNR and CDR2 FQNEAQ (reference sequence). V was cut by 1 base and J by 0 bases, with 10 bases left in between. CDR3 residues: CASSLEAQSSYEQYF. CDR3 coding DNA: TGTGCCAGCAGCTTAGAGGCGCAAAGCTCCTACGAGCAGTACTTC.

A few counts support this clone. The chain employs TRBV5-5 and TRBJ2-5; weak D call: TRBD2 (5 bases). Germline V gene data show CDR1 as SGHKS and CDR2 as YYEKEE (reference sequence). V gave up 0 bases and J gave up 2 bases, with 11 bases separating them. The CDR3 has 15 amino acids. CDR3 bases: TGTGCCAGCAGCTTGGGCGAGGGATCGCAAGAGACCCAGTACTTC. The encoded protein is CASSLGEGSQETQYF.

The V call is TRBV5-1, the J call TRBJ2-3; D remains ambiguous. V lost 3 bases to trimming and J lost 2 bases, with 1 base between them. The CDR3 is made up of 11 amino acids. CDR1 and CDR2 from the germline V gene are SGHRS and YFSETQ. As DNA, the CDR3 is TGCGCCAGCAGCTACACAGATACGCAGTATTTT. Translated, it gives CASSYTDTQYF.

The chain links TRBV29-1 to TRBJ1-2, with 9 bases matching TRBD1. This CDR3 is built from 13 residues. Losses at the gene ends were 5 bases for V and 2 bases for J; bases not matched to a gene: 3. Germline assignment: CDR1 SQVTM and CDR2 ANQGSEA. For the CDR3, the DNA is TGCAGCGTTAGAGGGACAGGGAACTATGGCTACACCTTC. Its protein is CSVRGTGNYGYTF.

The CDR3: CASSQRTGDPYEQYF. CDR3 in DNA: TGCGCCAGCAGCCAGAGGACAGGGGACCCCTACGAGCAGTACTTC. The chain uses TRBV4-1 and TRBJ2-7; TRBD1 matches 9 bases. V lost 3 bases to trimming and J lost 2 bases; unmatched junction nucleotides: 5. The CDR3 is made up of 15 amino acids. The V gene's germline CDR1 is MGHRA and CDR2 YSYEKL.

Concerning this clone itself: A read error is possible here, since a much larger clone lies one base away. The same CDR3 arises from other DNA sequences in this sample as well. This chain uses TRBV28 with TRBJ1-1; D gene uncertain. Germline V gene data show CDR1 as MDHEN and CDR2 as SYDVKM. This CDR3 has 12 amino acids. Trimming cost V 3 bases and J 1 base, with 3 bases left between them. In DNA form, the CDR3 reads TGTGCCAGCAGTTTGGGGAACACTGAAGCTTTCTTT. Translated: CASSLGNTEAFF.

The J gene is TRBJ2-1, the V gene TRBV7-9, with TRBD2 identical over 7 bases. Looked up from germline, CDR1 is SEHNR and CDR2 is FQNEAQ (reference sequence). Trimming at V came to 5 bases and at J to 6 bases, leaving 13 bases not matched to a gene. The CDR3 spans 16 residues. CDR3 residues: CASSPPGGRPFNEQFF. CDR3 sequence (DNA): TGTGCCAGCAGCCCTCCGGGGGGACGCCCCTTCAATGAGCAGTTCTTC.

This rearrangement joins TRBV7-2 to TRBJ2-6, with TRBD2 matching over 13 bases. The germline V gene has CDR1 SGHTA and CDR2 FQGNSA. Unmatched junction bases numbered 2, after V lost 2 bases and J lost 1 base. The CDR3 covers 18 residues. CDR3 nucleotide sequence: TGTGCCAGCAGCTTAACTAGCGGGAGGGTTTCTGGGGCCAACGTCCTGACTTTC. Residues: CASSLTSGRVSGANVLTF.

This clone has only a few counts. This rearrangement joins TRBV19 to TRBJ1-2; 7 positions match TRBD1. V gave up 6 bases and J gave up 3 bases; unmatched junction bases: 7. The V gene's germline CDR1 is LNHDA and CDR2 SQIVND (reference sequence). The CDR3 extends over 14 amino acids. The CDR3 coding sequence is TGTGCCAGTAGACTTCAGGGGGACGACTATGGCTACACCTTC. It yields the protein CASRLQGDDYGYTF.

V usage is TRBV13 and J usage is TRBJ1-1; D possibly corresponds to TRBD1 (5 bases). CDR1 PRHDT and CDR2 FYEKMQ come from the germline V gene (reference sequence). CDR3 length: 15 amino acids. The germline V and J ends were trimmed by 5 bases and 6 bases, with 19 bases remaining between them. The CDR3 DNA follows: TGTGCCAGCAGCCCGGGACTATTGGGGGTCGCTGAAGCTTTCTTT. Translating it yields CASSPGLLGVAEAFF.

DNA for the CDR3: TGCGCCAGCAGCTCCACGAGTACTGATGGGTACACTGAAGCTTTCTTT. This codes for CASSSTSTDGYTEAFF. J is TRBJ1-1 and V is TRBV5-1, with D unresolved. Germline V gene data show CDR1 as SGHRS and CDR2 as YFSETQ. CDR3 size: 16 residues. The V and J ends lost 3 bases and 3 bases respectively, with 18 bases between them. The variable domain in full, with the rest retrieved from reference TRBV5-1 and TRBJ1-1, is KAGVTQTPRYLIKTRGQQVTLSCSPISGHRSVSWYQQTPGQGLQFLFEYFSETQRNKGNFPGRFSGRQFSNSRSEMNVSTLELGDSALYLCASSSTSTDGYTEAFFGQGTRLTVV.

The chain employs TRBV29-1 and TRBJ2-1, with 9 positions matching TRBD2. Germline assignment: CDR1 SQVTM and CDR2 ANQGSEA. This CDR3 is 12 amino acids long. CDR3 in DNA: TGCAGTCAGAGACTAGCGGACAATGAGCAGTTCTTC. It yields the protein CSQRLADNEQFF.

This clone was seen more than once but under ten times. The CDR3 reads CASSPVNQPQHF. CDR3 DNA sequence: TGTGCCAGCAGTCCAGTTAATCAGCCCCAGCATTTT. The chain carries TRBV28 and TRBJ1-5; no definite D call. V was shortened by 5 bases and J by 4 bases, with 6 bases between the two germline ends. Germline loops: CDR1 MDHEN, CDR2 SYDVKM. The CDR3 covers 12 residues.

This clone appeared a single time. The V gene is TRBV30, the J gene TRBJ2-1; TRBD1 aligns across 9 bases. Germline V lookup: CDR1 GTSNPN, CDR2 SVGIG (reference sequence). The CDR3 extends over 13 amino acids. V lost 4 bases, J lost 8 bases, and 6 bases stayed unmatched. CDR3 residues: CAWTRTGDHEQFF. CDR3 DNA: TGTGCCTGGACCCGGACAGGGGACCATGAGCAGTTCTTC.

This sequence joins TRBV29-1 and TRBJ2-3; 9 positions match TRBD2. The CDR3 spans 17 residues. Unmatched junction bases numbered 14, after V lost 1 base and J lost 6 bases. Germline V lookup: CDR1 SQVTM, CDR2 ANQGSEA. The chain's CDR3 is CSVEGPHLSGRRDTQYF. CDR3 nucleotide sequence: TGCAGCGTTGAAGGCCCGCACCTAAGCGGGAGGAGGGATACGCAGTATTTT.

This sequence joins TRBV7-9 and TRBJ1-1, with unresolved D. V lost 2 bases, J lost 6 bases, and 10 bases lay in between. The CDR3 sequence is 13 residues long. Per germline, CDR1 SEHNR and CDR2 FQNEAQ (reference sequence). The CDR3 nucleotides read TGTGCCAGCAGCTTATCTCCAGTCCCTGAAGCTTTCTTT. Translation gives CASSLSPVPEAFF. Based on the CDR3 plus reference TRBV7-9 and TRBJ1-1, the full variable domain is DTGVSQNPRHKITKRGQNVTFRCDPISEHNRLYWYRQTLGQGPEFLTYFQNEAQLEKSRLLSDRFSAERPKGSFSTLEIQRTEQGDSAMYLCASSLSPVPEAFFGQGTRLTVV.

Points on this clone: Sequence at one end of the junction differs from germline and may be a read error. The chain employs TRBV27 and TRBJ1-2, with 8 bases fitting TRBD1. This CDR3 spans 13 amino acids. Germline lookup yields CDR1 MNHEY and CDR2 SMNVEV (reference sequence). In DNA form, the CDR3 reads TGTGCAACCCGAAGCAGGGGGCACTATGTCTACACCTTC. Protein: CATRSRGHYVYTF.

This clone was seen a single time. The rearrangement links TRBV30 to TRBJ2-2; TRBD2 agrees at 9 bases. The V segment lost 5 bases and the J segment 0 bases; nucleotides outside the gene matches: 13. This CDR3 is 18 amino acids long. From germline, CDR1 is GTSNPN and CDR2 SVGIG (reference sequence). CDR3 region: CAWGQEREALANTGELFF. For the CDR3, the DNA is TGTGCCTGGGGCCAGGAGCGGGAGGCCCTTGCGAACACCGGGGAGCTGTTTTTT.